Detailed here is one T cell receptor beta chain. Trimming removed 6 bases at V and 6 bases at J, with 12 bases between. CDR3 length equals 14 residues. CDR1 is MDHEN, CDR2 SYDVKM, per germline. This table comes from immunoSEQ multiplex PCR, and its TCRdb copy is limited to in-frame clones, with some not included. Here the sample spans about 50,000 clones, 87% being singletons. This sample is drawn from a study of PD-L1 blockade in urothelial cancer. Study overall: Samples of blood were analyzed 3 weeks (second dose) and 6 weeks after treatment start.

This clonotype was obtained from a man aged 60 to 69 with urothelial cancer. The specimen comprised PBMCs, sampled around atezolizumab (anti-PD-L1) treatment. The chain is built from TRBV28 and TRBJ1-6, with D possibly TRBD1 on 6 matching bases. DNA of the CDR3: TGTGCCAGCAGAAACAGGGTTGGTAATTCACCCCTCCACTTT. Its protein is CASRNRVGNSPLHF.